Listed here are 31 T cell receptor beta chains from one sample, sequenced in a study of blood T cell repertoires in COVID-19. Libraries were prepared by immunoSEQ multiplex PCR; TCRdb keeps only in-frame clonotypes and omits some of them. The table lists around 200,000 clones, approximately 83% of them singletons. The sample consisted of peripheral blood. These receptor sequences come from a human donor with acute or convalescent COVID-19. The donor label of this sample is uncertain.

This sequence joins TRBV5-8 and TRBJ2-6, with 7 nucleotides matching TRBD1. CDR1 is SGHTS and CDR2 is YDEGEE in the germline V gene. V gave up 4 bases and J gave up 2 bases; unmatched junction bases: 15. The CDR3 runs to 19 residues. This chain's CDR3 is CASSTYYGTAITGANVLTF. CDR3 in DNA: TGTGCCAGCAGCACATATTACGGGACAGCGATTACTGGGGCCAACGTCCTGACTTTC.

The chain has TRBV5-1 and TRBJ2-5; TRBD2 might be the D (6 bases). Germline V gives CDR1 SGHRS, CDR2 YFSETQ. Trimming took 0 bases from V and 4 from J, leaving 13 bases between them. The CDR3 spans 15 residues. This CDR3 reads CASSLEWRRGETQYF. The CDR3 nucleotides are TGCGCCAGCAGCTTGGAGTGGCGGCGGGGAGAGACCCAGTACTTC.

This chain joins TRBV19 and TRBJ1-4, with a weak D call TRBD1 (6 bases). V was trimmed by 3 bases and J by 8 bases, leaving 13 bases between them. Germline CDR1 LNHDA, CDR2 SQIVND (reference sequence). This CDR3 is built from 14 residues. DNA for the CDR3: TGTGCCAGTAGTATGGGACACGTCCGGGAAAAACTGTTTTTT. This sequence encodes CASSMGHVREKLFF.

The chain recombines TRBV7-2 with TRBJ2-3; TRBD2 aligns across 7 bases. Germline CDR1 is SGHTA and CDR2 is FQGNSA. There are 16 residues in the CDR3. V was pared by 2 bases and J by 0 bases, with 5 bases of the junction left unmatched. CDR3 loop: CASSLKSSGSTDTQYF. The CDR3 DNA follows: TGTGCCAGCAGCTTAAAATCTAGCGGTAGCACAGATACGCAGTATTTT.

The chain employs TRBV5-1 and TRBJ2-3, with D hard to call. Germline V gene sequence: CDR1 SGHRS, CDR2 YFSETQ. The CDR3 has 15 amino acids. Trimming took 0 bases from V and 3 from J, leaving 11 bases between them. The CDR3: CASSLARRGTDTQYF. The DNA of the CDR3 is TGCGCCAGCAGCTTGGCGCGCCGAGGTACAGATACGCAGTATTTT.

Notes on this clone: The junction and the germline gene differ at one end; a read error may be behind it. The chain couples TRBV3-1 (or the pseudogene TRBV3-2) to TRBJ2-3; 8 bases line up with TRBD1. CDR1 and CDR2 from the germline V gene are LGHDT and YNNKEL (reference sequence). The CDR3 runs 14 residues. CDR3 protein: CASSVDRVTGTQYF. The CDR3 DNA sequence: TGTGCCAGCAGCGTGGACAGGGTGACAGGTACGCAGTATTTT.

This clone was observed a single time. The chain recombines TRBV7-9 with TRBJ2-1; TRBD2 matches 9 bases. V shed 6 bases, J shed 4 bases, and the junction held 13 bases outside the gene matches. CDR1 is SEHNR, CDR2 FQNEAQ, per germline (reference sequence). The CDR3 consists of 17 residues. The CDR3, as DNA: TGTGCCAGCAGTTCCATGGAGCGCGGGGGGGCGTACAATGAGCAGTTCTTC. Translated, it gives CASSSMERGGAYNEQFF.

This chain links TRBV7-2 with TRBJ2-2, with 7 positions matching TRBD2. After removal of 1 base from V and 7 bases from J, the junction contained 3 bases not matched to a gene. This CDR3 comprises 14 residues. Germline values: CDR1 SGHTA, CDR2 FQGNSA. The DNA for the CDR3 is TGTGCCAGCAGCTTAGGACGGGAGGTCGGGGAGCTGTTTTTT. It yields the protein CASSLGREVGELFF.

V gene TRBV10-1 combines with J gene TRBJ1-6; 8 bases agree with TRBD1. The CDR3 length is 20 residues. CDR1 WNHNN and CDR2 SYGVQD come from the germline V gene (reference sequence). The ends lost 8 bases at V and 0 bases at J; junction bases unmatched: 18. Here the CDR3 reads CASPDRTGRFYSSYNSPLHF. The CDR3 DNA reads TGCGCCAGCCCCGATCGGACAGGGAGGTTTTATAGCTCCTATAATTCACCCCTCCACTTT.

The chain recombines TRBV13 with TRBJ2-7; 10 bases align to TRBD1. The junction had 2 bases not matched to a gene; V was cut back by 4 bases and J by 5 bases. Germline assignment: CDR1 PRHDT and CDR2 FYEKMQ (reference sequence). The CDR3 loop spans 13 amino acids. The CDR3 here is CASSWDRGHEQYF. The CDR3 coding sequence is TGTGCCAGCAGCTGGGACAGGGGCCACGAGCAGTACTTC.

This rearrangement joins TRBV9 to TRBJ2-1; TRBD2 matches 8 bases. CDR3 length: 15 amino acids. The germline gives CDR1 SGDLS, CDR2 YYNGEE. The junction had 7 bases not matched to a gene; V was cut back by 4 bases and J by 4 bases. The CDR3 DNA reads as TGTGCCAGCAGCCCCGGAGTAGCGGGGTACAATGAGCAGTTCTTC. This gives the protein CASSPGVAGYNEQFF.

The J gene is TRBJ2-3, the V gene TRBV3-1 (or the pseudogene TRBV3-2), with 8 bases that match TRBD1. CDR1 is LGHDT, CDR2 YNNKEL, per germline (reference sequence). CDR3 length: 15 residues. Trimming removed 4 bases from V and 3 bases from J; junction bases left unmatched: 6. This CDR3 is CASSPRDRPTDTQYF. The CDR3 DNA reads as TGTGCCAGCAGCCCCCGGGACAGGCCTACAGATACGCAGTATTTT.

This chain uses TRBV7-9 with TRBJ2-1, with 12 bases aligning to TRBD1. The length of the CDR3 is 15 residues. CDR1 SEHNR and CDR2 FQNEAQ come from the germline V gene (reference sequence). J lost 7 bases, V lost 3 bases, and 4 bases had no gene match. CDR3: CASSLGQGAQNEQFF. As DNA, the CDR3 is TGTGCCAGCAGCTTGGGACAGGGGGCGCAGAATGAGCAGTTCTTC.

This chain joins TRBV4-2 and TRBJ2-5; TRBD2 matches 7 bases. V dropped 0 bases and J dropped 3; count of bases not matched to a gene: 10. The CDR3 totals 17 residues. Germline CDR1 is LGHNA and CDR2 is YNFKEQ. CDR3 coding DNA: TGTGCCAGCAGCCAAGACCGCGAGGGAGGGCCAGAAGAGACCCAGTACTTC. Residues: CASSQDREGGPEETQYF.

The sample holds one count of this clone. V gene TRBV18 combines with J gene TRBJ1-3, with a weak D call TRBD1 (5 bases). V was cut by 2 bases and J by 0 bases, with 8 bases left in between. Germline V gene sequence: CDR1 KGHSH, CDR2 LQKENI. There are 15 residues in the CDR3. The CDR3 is CASSPWTTSGNTIYF. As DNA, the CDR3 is TGTGCCAGCTCACCATGGACAACCTCTGGAAACACCATATATTTT.

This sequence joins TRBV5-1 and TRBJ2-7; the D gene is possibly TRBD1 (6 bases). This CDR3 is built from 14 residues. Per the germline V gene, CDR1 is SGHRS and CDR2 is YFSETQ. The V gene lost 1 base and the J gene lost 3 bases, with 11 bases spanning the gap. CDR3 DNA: TGCGCCAGCAGCTTGTTGGGACAAAGCTACGAGCAGTACTTC. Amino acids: CASSLLGQSYEQYF.

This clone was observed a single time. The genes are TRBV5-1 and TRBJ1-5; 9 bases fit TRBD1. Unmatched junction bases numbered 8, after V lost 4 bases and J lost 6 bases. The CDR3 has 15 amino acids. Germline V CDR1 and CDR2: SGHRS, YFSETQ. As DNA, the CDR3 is TGCGCCAGCAGCGCCGGGACAGGGAGGGGTCAGCCCCAGCATTTT. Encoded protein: CASSAGTGRGQPQHF.

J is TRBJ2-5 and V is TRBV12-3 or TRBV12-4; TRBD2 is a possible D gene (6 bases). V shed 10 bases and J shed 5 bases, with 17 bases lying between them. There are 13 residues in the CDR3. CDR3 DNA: TGTGCCACCGGGACTTCGGGCCCGGAGACCCAGTACTTC. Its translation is CATGTSGPETQYF.

The CDR3 spells CASSRRDSNQPQHF. The CDR3 nucleotides are TGTGCCAGCTCCCGTCGGGATAGCAATCAGCCCCAGCATTTT. The chain couples TRBV18 to TRBJ1-5; the D is unclear. Germline CDR1 KGHSH, CDR2 LQKENI. V was pared by 6 bases and J by 0 bases, with 9 bases between. The CDR3 is 14 residues long.

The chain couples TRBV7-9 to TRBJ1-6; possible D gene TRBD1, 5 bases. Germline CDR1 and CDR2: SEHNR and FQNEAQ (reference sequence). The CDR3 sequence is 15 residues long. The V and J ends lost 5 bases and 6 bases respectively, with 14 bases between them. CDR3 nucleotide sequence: TGTGCCAGCAGCCCCCCGGGGACTGTTAATTCACCCCTCCACTTT. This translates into CASSPPGTVNSPLHF.

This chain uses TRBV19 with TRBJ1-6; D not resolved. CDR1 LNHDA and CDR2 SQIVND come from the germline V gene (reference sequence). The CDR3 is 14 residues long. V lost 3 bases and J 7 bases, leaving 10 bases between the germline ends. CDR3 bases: TGTGCCAGTAGTATTGGGCAGCCCAATTCACCCCTCCACTTT. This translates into CASSIGQPNSPLHF.

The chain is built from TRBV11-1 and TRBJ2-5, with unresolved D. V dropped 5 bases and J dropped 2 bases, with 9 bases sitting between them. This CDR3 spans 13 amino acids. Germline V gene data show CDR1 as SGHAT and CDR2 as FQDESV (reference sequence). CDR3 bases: TGTGCCAGCAGCCTCGCAGAACAAGAGACCCAGTACTTC. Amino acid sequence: CASSLAEQETQYF.

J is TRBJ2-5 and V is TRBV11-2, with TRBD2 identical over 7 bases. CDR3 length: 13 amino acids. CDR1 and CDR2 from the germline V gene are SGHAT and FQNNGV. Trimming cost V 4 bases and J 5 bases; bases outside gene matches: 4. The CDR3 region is CASSSGRGETQYF. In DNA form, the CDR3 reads TGTGCCAGCAGCTCAGGGCGGGGGGAGACCCAGTACTTC.

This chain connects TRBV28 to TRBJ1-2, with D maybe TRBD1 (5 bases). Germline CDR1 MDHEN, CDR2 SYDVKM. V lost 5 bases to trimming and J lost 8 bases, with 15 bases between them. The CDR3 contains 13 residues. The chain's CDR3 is CASSTLGQRGYTF. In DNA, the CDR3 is TGTGCCAGCAGTACCCTTGGACAAAGGGGCTACACCTTC.

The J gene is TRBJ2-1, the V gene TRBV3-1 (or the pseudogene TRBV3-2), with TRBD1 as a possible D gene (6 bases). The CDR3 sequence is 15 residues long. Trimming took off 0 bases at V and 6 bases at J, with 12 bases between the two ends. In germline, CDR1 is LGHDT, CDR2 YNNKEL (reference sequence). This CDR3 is CASSQEVKGGNEQFF. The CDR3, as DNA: TGTGCCAGCAGCCAAGAAGTGAAAGGGGGCAATGAGCAGTTCTTC.

CDR3 coding DNA: TGTGCCAGCAGCTTAAAGGGGAAATTTTATAGCAATCAGCCCCAGCATTTT. Translating gives CASSLKGKFYSNQPQHF. This chain joins TRBV7-2 and TRBJ1-5; D perhaps matches TRBD1 (5 bases). The V gene's germline CDR1 is SGHTA and CDR2 FQGNSA. The CDR3 loop spans 17 amino acids. V shed 2 bases and J shed 0 bases, with 14 bases lying between them.

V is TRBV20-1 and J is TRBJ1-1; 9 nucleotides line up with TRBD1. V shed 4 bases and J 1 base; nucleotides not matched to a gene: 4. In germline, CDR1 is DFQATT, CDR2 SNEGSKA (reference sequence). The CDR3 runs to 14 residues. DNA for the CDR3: TGCAGTGCTATTGAGGACAGGGGGAACACTGAAGCTTTCTTT. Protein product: CSAIEDRGNTEAFF.

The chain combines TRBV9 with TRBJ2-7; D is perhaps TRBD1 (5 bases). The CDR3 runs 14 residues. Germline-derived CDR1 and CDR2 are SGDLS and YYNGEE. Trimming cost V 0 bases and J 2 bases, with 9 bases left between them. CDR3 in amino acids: CASSVGTPTYEQYF. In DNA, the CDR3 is TGTGCCAGCAGCGTAGGGACACCTACCTACGAGCAGTACTTC.

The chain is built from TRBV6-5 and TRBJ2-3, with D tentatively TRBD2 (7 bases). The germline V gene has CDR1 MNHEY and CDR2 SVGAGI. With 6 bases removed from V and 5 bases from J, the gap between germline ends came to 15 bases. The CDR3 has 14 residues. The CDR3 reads CASSGGRRKDTQYF. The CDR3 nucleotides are TGTGCCAGCAGCGGGGGGCGAAGAAAAGATACGCAGTATTTT.

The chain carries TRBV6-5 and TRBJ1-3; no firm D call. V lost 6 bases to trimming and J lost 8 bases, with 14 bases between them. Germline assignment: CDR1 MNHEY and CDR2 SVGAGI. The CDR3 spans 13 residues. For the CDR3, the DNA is TGTGCCAGCAGAGACCTTTCCCGGGACACCATATATTTT. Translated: CASRDLSRDTIYF.

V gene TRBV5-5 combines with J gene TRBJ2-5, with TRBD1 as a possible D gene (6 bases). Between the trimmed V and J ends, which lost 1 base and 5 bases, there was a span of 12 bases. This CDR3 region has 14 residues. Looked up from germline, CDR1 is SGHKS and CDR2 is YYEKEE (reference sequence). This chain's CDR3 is CASSLSGAVETQYF. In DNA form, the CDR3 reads TGTGCCAGCAGCTTGTCAGGGGCAGTTGAGACCCAGTACTTC.